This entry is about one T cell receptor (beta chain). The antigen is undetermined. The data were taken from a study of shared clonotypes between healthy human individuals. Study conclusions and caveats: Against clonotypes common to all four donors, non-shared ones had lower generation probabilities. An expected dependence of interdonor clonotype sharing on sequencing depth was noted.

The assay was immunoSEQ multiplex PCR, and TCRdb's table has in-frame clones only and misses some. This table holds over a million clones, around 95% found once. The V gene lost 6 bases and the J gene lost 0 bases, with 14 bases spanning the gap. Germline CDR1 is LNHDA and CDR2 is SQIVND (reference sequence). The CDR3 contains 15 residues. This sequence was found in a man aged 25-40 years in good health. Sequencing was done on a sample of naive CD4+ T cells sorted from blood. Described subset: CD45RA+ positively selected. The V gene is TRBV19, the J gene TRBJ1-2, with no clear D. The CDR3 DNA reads TGTGCCAGTAGGATCTTACCCGGGTCTAACTATGGCTACACCTTC. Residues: CASRILPGSNYGYTF.